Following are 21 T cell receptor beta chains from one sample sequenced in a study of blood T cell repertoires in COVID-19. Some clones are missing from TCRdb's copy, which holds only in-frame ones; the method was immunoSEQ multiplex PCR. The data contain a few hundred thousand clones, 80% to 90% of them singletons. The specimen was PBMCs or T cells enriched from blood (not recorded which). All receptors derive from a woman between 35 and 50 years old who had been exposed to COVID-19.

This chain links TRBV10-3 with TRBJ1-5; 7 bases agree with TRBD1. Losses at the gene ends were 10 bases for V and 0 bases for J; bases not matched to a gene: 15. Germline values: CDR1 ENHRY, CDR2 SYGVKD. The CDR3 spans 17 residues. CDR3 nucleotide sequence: TGTGCCACCACCCGAAGGAAGGGGGCGGATAGCAATCAGCCCCAGCATTTT. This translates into CATTRRKGADSNQPQHF.

The CDR3 protein is CASSLGRAAGGGSSPLHF. In DNA form, the CDR3 reads TGCGCCAGCAGCTTGGGCCGGGCGGCGGGGGGCGGCTCGTCACCCCTCCACTTT. The chain couples TRBV5-1 to TRBJ1-6; weak D call: TRBD1 (6 bases). This CDR3 region has 18 residues. Germline V gene lookup returns CDR1 SGHRS and CDR2 YFSETQ. The ends were cut back, 0 bases at V and 10 bases at J, with 23 bases in the middle.

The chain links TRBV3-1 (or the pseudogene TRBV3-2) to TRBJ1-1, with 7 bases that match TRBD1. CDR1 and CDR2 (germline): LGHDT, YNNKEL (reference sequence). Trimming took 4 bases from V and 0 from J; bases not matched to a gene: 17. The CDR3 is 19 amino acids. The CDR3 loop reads CASSPNRHRDRTMNTEAFF. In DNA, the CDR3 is TGTGCCAGCAGCCCGAACCGCCACCGGGACAGAACGATGAACACTGAAGCTTTCTTT.

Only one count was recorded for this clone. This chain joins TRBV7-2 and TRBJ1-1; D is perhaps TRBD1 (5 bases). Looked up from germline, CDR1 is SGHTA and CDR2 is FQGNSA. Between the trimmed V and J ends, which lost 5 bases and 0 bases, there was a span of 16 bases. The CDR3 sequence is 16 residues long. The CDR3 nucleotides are TGTGCCAGCAGCCGCCTGGGGGGGAAGCTGAACACTGAAGCTTTCTTT. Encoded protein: CASSRLGGKLNTEAFF.

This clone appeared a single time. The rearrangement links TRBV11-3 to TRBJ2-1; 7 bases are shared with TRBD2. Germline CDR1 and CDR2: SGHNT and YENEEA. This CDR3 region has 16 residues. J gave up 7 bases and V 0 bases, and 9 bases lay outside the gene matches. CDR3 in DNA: TGTGCCAGCAGCTTAGATTACCCCACGGGGGGAAATGAGCAGTTCTTC. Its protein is CASSLDYPTGGNEQFF.

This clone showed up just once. CDR3 amino acids: CASSLERGYYNEQFF. DNA for the CDR3: TGTGCCAGCAGCTTGGAAAGGGGATACTACAATGAGCAGTTCTTC. The chain carries TRBV5-8 and TRBJ2-1, with D perhaps matching TRBD1 (5 bases). CDR1 and CDR2 (germline): SGHTS, YDEGEE. The V and J ends lost 0 bases and 3 bases respectively, with 10 bases between them. There are 15 residues in the CDR3.

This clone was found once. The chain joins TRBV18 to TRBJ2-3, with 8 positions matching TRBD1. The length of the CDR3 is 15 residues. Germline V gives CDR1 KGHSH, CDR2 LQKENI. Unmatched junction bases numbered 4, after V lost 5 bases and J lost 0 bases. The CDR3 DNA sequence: TGTGCCAGCTCAACACAGGGGGAAAGCACAGATACGCAGTATTTT. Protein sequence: CASSTQGESTDTQYF.

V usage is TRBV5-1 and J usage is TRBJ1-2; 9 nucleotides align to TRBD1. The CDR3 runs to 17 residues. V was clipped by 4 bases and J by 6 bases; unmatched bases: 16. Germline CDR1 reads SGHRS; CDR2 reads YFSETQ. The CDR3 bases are TGCGCCAGCAGCGGGGGACAGGGAAGGGACGGGGCGGATGGCTACACCTTC. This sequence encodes CASSGGQGRDGADGYTF.

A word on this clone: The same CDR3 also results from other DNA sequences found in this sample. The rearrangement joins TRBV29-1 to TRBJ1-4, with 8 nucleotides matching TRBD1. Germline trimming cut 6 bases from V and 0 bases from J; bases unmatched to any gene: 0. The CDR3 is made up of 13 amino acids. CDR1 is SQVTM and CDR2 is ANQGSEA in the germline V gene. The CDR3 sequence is CSVQGATNEKLFF. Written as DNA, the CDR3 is TGCAGCGTACAGGGGGCAACTAATGAAAAACTGTTTTTT.

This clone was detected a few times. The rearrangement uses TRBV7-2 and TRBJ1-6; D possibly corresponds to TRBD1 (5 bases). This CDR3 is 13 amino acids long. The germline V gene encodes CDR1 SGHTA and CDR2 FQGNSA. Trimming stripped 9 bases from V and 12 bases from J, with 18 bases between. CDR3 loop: CARSTDSGGPLHF. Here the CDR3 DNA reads TGTGCCAGGTCCACCGACTCGGGGGGACCCCTCCACTTT.

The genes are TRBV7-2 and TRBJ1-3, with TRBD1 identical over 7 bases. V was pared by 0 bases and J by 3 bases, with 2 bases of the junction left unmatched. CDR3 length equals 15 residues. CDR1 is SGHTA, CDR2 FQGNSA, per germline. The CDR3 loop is CASSLAQGHGNTIYF. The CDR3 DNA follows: TGTGCCAGCAGCTTAGCACAGGGGCATGGAAACACCATATATTTT.

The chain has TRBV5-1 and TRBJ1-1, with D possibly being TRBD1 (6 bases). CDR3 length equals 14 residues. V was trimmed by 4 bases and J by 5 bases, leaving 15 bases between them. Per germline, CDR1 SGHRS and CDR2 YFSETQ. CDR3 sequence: CASSREGDRTEAFF. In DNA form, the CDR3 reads TGCGCCAGCAGCCGGGAGGGGGATAGGACTGAAGCTTTCTTT.

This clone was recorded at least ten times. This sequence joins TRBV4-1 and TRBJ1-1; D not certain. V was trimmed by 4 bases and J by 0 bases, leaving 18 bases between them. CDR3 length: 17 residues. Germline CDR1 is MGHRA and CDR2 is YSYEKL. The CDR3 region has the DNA TGCGCCAGCAGCCCGGTAAGTCTACAGATCATGAACACTGAAGCTTTCTTT. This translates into CASSPVSLQIMNTEAFF.

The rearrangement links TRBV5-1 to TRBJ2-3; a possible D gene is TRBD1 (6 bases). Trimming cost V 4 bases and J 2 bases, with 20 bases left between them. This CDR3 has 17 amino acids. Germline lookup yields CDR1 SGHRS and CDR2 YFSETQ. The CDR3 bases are TGCGCCAGCAGCCCTCTCGGACAGAGAGCGAACACAGATACGCAGTATTTT. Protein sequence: CASSPLGQRANTDTQYF.

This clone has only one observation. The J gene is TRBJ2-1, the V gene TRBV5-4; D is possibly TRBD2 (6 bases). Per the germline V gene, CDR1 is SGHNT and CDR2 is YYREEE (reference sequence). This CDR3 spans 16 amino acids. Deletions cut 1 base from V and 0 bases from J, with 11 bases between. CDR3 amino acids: CASSLSSVSSYNEQFF. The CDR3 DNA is TGTGCCAGCAGCTTGTCTAGCGTGAGCTCCTACAATGAGCAGTTCTTC.

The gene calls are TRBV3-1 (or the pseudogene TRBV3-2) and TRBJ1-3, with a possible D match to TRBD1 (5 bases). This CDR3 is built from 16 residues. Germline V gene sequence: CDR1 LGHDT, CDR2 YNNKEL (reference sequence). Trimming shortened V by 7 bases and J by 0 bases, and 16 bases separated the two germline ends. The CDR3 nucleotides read TGTGCCAGCACTCGGGGAGGGGAGCTCTCTGGAAACACCATATATTTT. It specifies CASTRGGELSGNTIYF.

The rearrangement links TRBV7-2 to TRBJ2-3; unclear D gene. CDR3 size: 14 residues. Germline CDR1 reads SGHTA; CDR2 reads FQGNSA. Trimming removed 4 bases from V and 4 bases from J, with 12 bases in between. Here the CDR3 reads CASSSGVSADTQYF. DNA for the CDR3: TGTGCCAGCAGCTCCGGAGTTTCGGCAGATACGCAGTATTTT.

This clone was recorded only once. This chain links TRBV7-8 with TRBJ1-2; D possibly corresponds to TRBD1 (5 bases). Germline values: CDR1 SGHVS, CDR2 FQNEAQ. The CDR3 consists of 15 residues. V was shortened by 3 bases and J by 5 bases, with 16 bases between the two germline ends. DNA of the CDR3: TGTGCCAGCAGCTTCACTGGGGGACGGGGGTATGGCTACACCTTC. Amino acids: CASSFTGGRGYGYTF.

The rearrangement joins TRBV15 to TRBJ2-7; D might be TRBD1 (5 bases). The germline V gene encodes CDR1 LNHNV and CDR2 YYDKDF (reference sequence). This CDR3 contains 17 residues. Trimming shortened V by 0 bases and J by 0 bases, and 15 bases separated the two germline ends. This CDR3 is CATSRDHRTASSYEQYV. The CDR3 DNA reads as TGTGCCACCAGCAGAGATCACAGGACGGCGAGCTCCTACGAGCAGTACGTC.

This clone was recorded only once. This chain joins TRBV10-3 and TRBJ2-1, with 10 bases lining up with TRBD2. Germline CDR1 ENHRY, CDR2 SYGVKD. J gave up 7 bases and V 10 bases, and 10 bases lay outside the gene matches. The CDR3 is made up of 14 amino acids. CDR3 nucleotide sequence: TGTGCCACCAAGAACAGCGGGGGGGATAATGAGCAGTTCTTC. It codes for CATKNSGGDNEQFF.

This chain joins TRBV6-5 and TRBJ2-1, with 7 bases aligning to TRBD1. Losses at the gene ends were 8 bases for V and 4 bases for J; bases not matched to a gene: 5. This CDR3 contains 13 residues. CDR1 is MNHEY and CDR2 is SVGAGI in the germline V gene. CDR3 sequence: CASARDSYNEQFF. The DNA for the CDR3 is TGTGCCAGCGCCCGGGACAGTTACAATGAGCAGTTCTTC.